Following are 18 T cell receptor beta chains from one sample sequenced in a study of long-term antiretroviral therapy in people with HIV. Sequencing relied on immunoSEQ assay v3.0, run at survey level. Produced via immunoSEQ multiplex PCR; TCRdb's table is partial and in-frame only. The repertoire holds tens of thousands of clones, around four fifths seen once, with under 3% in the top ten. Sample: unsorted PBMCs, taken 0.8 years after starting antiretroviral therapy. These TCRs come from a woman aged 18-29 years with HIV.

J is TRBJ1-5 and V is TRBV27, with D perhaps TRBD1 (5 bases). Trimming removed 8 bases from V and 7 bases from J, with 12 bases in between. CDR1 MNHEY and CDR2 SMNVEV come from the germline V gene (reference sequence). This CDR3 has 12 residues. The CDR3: CASRRGTQPQHF. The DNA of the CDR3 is TGTGCCAGCCGGAGGGGCACCCAGCCCCAGCATTTT.

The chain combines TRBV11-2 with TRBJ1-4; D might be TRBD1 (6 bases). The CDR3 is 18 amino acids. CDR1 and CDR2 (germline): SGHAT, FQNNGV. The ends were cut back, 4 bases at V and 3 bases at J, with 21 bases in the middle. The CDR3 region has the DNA TGTGCCAGCAGCTCTCGTGGGGGCGGGGTGATGCCTAATGAAAAACTGTTTTTT. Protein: CASSSRGGGVMPNEKLFF.

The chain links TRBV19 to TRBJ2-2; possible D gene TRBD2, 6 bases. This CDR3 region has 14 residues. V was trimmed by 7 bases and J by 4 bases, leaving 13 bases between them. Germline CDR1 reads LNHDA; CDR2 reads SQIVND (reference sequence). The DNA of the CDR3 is TGTGCCAGTACCGGGACTCTACTCACCGGGGAGCTGTTTTTT. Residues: CASTGTLLTGELFF.

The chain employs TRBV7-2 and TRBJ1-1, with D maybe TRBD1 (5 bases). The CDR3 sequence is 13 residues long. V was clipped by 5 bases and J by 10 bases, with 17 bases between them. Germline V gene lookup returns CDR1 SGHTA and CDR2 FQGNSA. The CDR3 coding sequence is TGTGCCAGCAGCCCAGAGGTGGGGAGGGGAGCTTTCTTT. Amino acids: CASSPEVGRGAFF.

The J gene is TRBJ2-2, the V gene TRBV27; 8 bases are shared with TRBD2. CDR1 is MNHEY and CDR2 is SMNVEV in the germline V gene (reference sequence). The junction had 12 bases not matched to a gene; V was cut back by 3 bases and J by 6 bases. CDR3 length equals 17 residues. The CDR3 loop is CASSLVAGGPRAGELFF. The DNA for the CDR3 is TGTGCCAGCAGTTTGGTTGCGGGAGGACCCCGAGCCGGGGAGCTGTTTTTT.

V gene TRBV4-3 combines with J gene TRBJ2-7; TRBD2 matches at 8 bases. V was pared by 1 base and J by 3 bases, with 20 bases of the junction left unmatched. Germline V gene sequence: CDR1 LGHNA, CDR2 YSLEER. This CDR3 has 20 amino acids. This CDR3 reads CASSQGGHSGGRVWFYEQYF. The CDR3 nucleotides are TGCGCCAGCAGCCAAGGGGGGCACTCGGGGGGGCGCGTTTGGTTCTACGAGCAGTACTTC.

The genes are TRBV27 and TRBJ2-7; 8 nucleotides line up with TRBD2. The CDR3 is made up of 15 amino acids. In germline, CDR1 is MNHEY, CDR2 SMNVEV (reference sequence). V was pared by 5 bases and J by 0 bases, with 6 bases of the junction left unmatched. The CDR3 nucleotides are TGTGCCAGCAGTCTCGGACTAGCCCTCTCCTACGAGCAGTACTTC. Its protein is CASSLGLALSYEQYF.

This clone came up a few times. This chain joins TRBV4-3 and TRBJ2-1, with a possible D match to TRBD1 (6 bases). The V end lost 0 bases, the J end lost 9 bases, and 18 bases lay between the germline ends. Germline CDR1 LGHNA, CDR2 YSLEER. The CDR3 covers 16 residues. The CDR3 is CASSQDLGTGFTEQFF. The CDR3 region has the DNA TGCGCCAGCAGCCAAGATCTTGGTACAGGGTTTACTGAGCAGTTCTTC.

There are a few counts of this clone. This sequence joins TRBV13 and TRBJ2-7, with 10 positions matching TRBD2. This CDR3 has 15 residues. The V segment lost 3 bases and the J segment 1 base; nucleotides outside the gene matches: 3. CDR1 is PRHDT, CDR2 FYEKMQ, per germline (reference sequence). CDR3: CASSLGSGGSYEQYF. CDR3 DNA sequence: TGTGCCAGCAGCTTGGGTAGCGGGGGGTCCTACGAGCAGTACTTC.

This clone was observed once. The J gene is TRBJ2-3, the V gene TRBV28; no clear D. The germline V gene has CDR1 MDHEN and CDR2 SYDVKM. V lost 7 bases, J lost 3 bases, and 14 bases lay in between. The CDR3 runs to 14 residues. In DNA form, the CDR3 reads TGTGCCAGCACCCCCCCCCACCTAACAGATACGCAGTATTTT. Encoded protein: CASTPPHLTDTQYF.

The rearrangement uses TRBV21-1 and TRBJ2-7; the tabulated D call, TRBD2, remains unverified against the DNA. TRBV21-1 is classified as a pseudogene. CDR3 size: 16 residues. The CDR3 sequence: CASSRLSGRRSYEQYF. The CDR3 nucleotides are TGTGCCAGCAGCCGGCTGAGCGGGAGAAGGTCCTACGAGCAGTACTTC.

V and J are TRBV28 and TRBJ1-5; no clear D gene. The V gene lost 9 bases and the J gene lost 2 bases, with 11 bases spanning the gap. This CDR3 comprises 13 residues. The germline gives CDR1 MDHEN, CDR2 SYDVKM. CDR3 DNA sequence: TGTGCCAGTATACACCGCGGCAATCAGCCCCAGCATTTT. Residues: CASIHRGNQPQHF.

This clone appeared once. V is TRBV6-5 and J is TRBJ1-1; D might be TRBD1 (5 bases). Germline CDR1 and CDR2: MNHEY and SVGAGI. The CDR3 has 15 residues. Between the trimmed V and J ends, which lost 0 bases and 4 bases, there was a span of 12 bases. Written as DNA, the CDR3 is TGTGCCAGCAGTTACTCTTTATTTCAGGGCACTGAAGCTTTCTTT. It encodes CASSYSLFQGTEAFF.

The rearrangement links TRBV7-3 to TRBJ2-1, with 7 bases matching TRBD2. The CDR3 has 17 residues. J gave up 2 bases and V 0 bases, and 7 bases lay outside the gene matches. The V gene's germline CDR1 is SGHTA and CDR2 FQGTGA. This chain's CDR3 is CASSLTSGLDPYNEQFF. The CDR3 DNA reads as TGTGCCAGCAGCTTAACATCAGGACTAGACCCCTACAATGAGCAGTTCTTC.

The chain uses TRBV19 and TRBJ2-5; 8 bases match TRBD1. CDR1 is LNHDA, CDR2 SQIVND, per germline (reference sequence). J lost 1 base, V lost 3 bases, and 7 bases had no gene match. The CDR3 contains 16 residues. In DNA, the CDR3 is TGTGCCAGTAGTATGGGGGCCAGGGGGCTCCAAGAGACCCAGTACTTC. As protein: CASSMGARGLQETQYF.

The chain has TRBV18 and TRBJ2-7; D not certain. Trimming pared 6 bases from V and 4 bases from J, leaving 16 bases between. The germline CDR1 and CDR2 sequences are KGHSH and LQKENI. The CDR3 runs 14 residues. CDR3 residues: CASSLYGGRYEQYF. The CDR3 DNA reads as TGTGCCAGCTCTCTTTACGGCGGTAGGTACGAGCAGTACTTC.

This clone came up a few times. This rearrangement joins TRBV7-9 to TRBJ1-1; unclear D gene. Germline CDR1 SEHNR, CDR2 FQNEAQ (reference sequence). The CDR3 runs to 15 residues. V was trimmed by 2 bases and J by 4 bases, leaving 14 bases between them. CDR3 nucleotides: TGTGCCAGCAGCTTATCATCGGGAGTAGGCACTGAAGCTTTCTTT. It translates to CASSLSSGVGTEAFF.

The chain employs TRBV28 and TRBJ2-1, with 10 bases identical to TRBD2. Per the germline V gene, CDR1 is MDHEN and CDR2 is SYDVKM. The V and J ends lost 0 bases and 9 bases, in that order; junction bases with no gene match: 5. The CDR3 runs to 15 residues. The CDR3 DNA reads TGTGCCAGCAGTTTATGGACTAGCGGGTGTGTTGAGCAGTTCTTC. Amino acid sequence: CASSLWTSGCVEQFF.